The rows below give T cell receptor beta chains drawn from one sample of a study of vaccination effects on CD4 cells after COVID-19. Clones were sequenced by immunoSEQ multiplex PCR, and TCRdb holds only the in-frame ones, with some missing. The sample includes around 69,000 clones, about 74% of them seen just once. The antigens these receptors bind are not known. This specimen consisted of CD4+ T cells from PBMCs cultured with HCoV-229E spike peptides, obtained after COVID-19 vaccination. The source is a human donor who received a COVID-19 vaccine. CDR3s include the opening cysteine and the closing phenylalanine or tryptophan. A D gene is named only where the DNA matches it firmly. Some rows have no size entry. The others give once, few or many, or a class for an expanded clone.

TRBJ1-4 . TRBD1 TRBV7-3 TGTGCCAGCAGCTTAGGGACAGGCGAAAAACTGTTTTTT CASSLGTGEKLFF
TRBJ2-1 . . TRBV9 TGTGCCAGCAGCGCCGGGACCGGCGTCAATGAGCAGTTCTTC CASSAGTGVNEQFF
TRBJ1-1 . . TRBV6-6 TGTGCCAGCACCCCGGACGGGAACACTGAAGCTTTCTTT CASTPDGNTEAFF
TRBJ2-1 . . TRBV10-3 TGTGCCATCAGTGAGAGGCAGGGGCCTAATAATGAGCAGTTCTTC CAISERQGPNNEQFF
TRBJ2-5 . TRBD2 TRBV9 TGTGCCAGCAGCCCCGGCGGGGGAGAAAGGGTCCAGTACTTC CASSPGGGERVQYF
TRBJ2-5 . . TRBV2 TGTGCCAGCAGTGACTCCTTTTGGAGGGGGCAGGAGACCCAGTACTTC CASSDSFWRGQETQYF
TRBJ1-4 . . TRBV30 TGTGCCTGGAGTGGGGCAAACCTTGGAGAAAAACTGTTTTTT CAWSGANLGEKLFF
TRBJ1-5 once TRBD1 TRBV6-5 TGTGCCAGCACCCCGGGACAGCGCGATCAGCCCCAGCATTTT CASTPGQRDQPQHF
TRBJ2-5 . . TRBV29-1 TGCAGCGTTGATGGGGAGGGGGCCTGGGAGACCCAGTACTTC CSVDGEGAWETQYF
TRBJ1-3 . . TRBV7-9 TGTGCCAGCAGCTTAGCCTTCGGGTCTGGAAACACCATATATTTT CASSLAFGSGNTIYF
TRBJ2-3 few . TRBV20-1 TGCAGTGCTAGTGCAGGGGAGGTTACAGATACGCAGTATTTT CSASAGEVTDTQYF
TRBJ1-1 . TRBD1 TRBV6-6 TGTGCCAGCAGTTCCACAGGGGGGGATCGCACTGAAGCTTTCTTT CASSSTGGDRTEAFF
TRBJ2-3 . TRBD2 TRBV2 TGTGCCCGGGGGGGATTCACAGATACGCAGTATTTT CARGGFTDTQYF
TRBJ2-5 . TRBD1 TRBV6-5 TGTGCCAGCAGTCTGACAGGGGTCTGGACCCAGTACTTC CASSLTGVWTQYF
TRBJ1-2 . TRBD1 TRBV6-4 TGTGCCAGCGTAGTCCGGGACAGATATTCTAACTATGGCTACACCTTC CASVVRDRYSNYGYTF
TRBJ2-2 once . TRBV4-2 TGTGCCAGCAGCCAAGAGTATCGGGGGATCGGGGAGCTGTTTTTT CASSQEYRGIGELFF
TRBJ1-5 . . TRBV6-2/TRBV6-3 TGTGCCAGCAGTCAGTACCGACAAGGCCAAGCCTTTTTCACTAGCAATCAGCCCCAGCATTTT CASSQYRQGQAFFTSNQPQHF
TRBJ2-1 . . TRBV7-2 TGTGCCAGCAGCTTAGGAGGGGGTCCAAGGAATGAGCAGTTCTTC CASSLGGGPRNEQFF
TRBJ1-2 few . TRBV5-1 TGCGCCAGCAGCTCCTGGGACACGCCGGGCTACACCTTC CASSSWDTPGYTF
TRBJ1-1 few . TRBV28 TGTGCCAGCATACTGGGGGGAGCTCTTGAAGCTTTCTTT CASILGGALEAFF
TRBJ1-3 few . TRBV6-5 TGTGCCAGCAGTCCCTACTCTGGAAACACCATATATTTT CASSPYSGNTIYF
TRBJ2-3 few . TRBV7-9 TGTGCCAGCACCTCAAGCAGCAGCACAGATACGCAGTATTTT CASTSSSSTDTQYF
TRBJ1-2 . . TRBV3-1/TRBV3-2 TGTGCCAGCAGCCAAGATAGAGGGGGCTACACCTTC CASSQDRGGYTF
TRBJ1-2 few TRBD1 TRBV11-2 TGTGCCAGCAGCCACTACAGGGGGCCTTTTATCTCCTATGGCTACACCTTC CASSHYRGPFISYGYTF
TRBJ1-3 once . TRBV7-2 TGTGCCAGCAGCTTAAACTCTGGAAACACCATATATTTT CASSLNSGNTIYF
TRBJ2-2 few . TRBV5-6 TGTGCCAGCAGCCGGCTAGATCTTCCGAACACCGGGGAGCTGTTTTTT CASSRLDLPNTGELFF
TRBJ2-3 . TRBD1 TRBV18 TGTGCCAGCTCTATGGACAGGGGGAGGCTTGTCACAGATACGCAGTATTTT CASSMDRGRLVTDTQYF
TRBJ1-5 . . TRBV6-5 TGTGCCAGCAGTTACTCGTCAGGGGTCAGCAATCAGCCCCAGCATTTT CASSYSSGVSNQPQHF
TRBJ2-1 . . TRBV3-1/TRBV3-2 TGTGCCAGCAGTGACAACTCTAGCGCCCGCTACAATGAGCAGTTCTTC CASSDNSSARYNEQFF
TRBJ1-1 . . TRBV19 TGTGCCAGTAGTAGGAGGGGCTCGAACACTGAAGCTTTCTTT CASSRRGSNTEAFF
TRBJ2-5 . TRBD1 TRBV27 TGTGCCAGCAGGAAGGACAGGGGTCCGCAAGAGACCCAGTACTTC CASRKDRGPQETQYF
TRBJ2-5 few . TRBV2 TGTGCCAGCAGTGGGGACCTAATGGAGACCCAGTACTTC CASSGDLMETQYF
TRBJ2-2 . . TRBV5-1 TGCGCCAGCCGGAGGACAGCGAACACCGGGGAGCTGTTTTTT CASRRTANTGELFF
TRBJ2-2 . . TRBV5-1 TGCGCCAGCAGCCTCGGAAATCAGGGGAGCACCGGGGAGCTGTTTTTT CASSLGNQGSTGELFF
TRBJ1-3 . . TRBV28 TGTGCCAGCAGTCCATCAGGGGAGGGAAACACCATATATTTT CASSPSGEGNTIYF
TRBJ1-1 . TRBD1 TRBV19 TGTGCCAGTTTCCGGGACAGGAACACTGAAGCTTTCTTT CASFRDRNTEAFF
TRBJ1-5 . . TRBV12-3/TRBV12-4 TGTGCCAGTCAGCGGGAAAATCGGCAGCCCCAGCATTTT CASQRENRQPQHF
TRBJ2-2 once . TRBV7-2 TGTGCCAGCAGCTCCCAGACGGACCTCACCGGGGAGCTGTTTTTT CASSSQTDLTGELFF
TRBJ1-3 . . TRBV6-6 TGTGCCAGCAAGGGAGGGGCTGGAAACACCATATATTTT CASKGGAGNTIYF
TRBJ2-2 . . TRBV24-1 TGTGCCACCAGTGATTTGTCGGGGGTAGACACCGGGGAGCTGTTTTTT CATSDLSGVDTGELFF
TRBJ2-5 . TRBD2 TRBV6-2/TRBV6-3 TGTGCCATCAGCGACCCGGGGGGGCTCCAAGAGACCCAGTACTTC CAISDPGGLQETQYF
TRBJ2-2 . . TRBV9 TGTGCCAGCAGCGTAAACACCGGGGAGCTGTTTTTT CASSVNTGELFF
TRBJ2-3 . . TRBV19 TGTGCCAGTAGTATTTCCGGGAGTGGCACAGATACGCAGTATTTT CASSISGSGTDTQYF
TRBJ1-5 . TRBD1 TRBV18 TGTGCCAGCTCAAAAGACAGGGATCAGCCCCAGCATTTT CASSKDRDQPQHF
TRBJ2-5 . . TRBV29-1 TGCAGCGTTAATGGGGGCTCGGGGGAGACCCAGTACTTC CSVNGGSGETQYF
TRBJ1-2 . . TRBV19 TGTGCCAGTAGTATAGCTCCGGTTCCCTATGGCTACACCTTC CASSIAPVPYGYTF
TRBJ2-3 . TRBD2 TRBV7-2 TGTGCCAGCAGCACCAAGGGAGGGTTAGGTACGCAGTATTTT CASSTKGGLGTQYF